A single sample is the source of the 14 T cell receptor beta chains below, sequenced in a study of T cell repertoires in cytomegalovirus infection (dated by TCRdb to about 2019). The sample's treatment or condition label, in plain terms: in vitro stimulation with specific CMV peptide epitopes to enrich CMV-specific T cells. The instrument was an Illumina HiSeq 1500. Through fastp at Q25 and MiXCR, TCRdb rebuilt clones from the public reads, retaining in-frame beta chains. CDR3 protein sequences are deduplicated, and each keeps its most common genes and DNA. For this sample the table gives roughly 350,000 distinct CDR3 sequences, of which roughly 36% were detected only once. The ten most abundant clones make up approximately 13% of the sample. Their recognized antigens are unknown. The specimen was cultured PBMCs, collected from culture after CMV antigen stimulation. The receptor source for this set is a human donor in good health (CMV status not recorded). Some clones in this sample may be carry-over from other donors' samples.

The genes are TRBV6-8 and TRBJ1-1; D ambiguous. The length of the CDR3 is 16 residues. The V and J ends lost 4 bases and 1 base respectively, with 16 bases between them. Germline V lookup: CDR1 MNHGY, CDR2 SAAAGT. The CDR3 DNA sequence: TGTGCCAGCAGTTCCCCTGCAAGAGCCAGGAACACTGAAGCTTTCTTT. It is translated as CASSSPARARNTEAFF.

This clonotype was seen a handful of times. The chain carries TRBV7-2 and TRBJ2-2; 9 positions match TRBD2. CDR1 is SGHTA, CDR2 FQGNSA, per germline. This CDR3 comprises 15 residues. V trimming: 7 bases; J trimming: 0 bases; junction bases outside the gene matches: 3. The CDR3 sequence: CASTLAGPNTGELFF. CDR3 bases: TGTGCCAGCACCCTAGCGGGACCGAACACCGGGGAGCTGTTTTTT.

For the CDR3, the DNA is TGTGCCAGCAGCTTTGGGATGGGGGGACAGGTTAGCACAGATACGCAGTATTTT. Its translation: CASSFGMGGQVSTDTQYF. The genes are TRBV7-2 and TRBJ2-3, with 8 positions matching TRBD1. The CDR3 consists of 18 residues. The ends lost 3 bases at V and 0 bases at J; junction bases unmatched: 11. CDR1 and CDR2 from the germline V gene are SGHTA and FQGNSA.

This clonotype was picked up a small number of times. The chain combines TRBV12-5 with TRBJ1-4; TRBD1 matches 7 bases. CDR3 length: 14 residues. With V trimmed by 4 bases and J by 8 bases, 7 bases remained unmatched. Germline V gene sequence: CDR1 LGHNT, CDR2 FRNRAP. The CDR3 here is CASGSWTGTEKLFF. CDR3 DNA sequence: TGTGCTAGTGGTTCCTGGACAGGAACGGAAAAACTGTTTTTT.

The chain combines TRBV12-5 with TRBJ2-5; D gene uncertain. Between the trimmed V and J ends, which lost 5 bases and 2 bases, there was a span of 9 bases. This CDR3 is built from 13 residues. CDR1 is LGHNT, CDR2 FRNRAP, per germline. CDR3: CASGPPTQETQYF. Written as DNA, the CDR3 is TGTGCTAGTGGTCCTCCCACTCAAGAGACCCAGTACTTC.

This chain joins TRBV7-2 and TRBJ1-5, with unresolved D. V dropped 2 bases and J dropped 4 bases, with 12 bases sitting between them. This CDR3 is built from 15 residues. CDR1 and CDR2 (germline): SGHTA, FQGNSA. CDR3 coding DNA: TGTGCCAGCAGCTTAAGGGCCGGCATTAATCAGCCCCAGCATTTT. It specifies CASSLRAGINQPQHF.

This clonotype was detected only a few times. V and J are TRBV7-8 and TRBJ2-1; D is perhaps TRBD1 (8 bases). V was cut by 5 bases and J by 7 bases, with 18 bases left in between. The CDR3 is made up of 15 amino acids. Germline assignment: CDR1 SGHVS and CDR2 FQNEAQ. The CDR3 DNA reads TGTGCCAGCAGCCCCGGACAGGGAGGGCGAAATGAGCAGTTCTTC. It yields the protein CASSPGQGGRNEQFF. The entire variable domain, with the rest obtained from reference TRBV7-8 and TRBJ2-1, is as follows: GAGVSQSPRYKVAKRGQDVALRCDPISGHVSLFWYQQALGQGPEFLTYFQNEAQLDKSGLPSDRFFAERPEGSVSTLKIQRTQQEDSAVYLCASSPGQGGRNEQFFGPGTRLTVL.

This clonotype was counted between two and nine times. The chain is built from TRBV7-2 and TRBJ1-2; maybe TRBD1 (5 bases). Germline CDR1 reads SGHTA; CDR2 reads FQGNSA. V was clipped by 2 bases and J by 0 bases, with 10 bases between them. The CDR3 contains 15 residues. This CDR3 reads CASSLPMGPNYGYTF. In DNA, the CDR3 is TGTGCCAGCAGCTTACCCATGGGGCCTAACTATGGCTACACCTTC.

The CDR3 sequence is CASSHGQGSNQPQHF. The CDR3 region has the DNA TGCGCCAGCAGCCATGGACAGGGTAGCAATCAGCCCCAGCATTTT. This chain links TRBV4-1 with TRBJ1-5; TRBD1 matches 8 bases. The V and J ends lost 3 bases and 0 bases, in that order; junction bases with no gene match: 1. The CDR3 sequence is 15 residues long. The germline gives CDR1 MGHRA, CDR2 YSYEKL.

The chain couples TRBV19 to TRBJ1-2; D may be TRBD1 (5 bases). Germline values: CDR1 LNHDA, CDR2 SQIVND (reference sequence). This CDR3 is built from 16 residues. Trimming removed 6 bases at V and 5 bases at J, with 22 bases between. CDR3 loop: CASRMVGRRNSYGYTF. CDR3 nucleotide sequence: TGTGCCAGTAGAATGGTGGGACGGAGGAACTCTTATGGCTACACCTTC.

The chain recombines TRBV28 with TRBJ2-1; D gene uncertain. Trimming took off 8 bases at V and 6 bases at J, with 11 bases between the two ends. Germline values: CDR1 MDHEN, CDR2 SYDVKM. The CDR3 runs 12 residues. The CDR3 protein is CASEGVPNEQFF. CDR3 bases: TGTGCCAGCGAAGGAGTCCCCAATGAGCAGTTCTTC.

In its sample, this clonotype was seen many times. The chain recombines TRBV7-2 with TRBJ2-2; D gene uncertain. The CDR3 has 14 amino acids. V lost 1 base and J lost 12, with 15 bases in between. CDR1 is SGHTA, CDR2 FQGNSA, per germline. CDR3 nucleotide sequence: TGTGCCAGCAGCTTAGAGGTTGGAATGATGAAGCTGTTTTTT. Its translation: CASSLEVGMMKLFF.

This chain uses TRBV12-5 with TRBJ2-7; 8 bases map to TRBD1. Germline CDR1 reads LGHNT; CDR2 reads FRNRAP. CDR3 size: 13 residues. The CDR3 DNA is TGTGCTAGTGGTTTGGCGTGGACAGGGAGGATCCACGTC. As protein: CASGLAWTGRIHV.

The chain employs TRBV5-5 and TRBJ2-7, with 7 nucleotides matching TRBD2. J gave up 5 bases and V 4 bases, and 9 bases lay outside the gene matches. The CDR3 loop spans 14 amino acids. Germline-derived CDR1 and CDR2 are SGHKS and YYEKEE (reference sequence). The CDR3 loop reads CASSTRTSSHEQYF. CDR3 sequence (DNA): TGTGCCAGCAGCACCAGGACTAGTAGCCACGAGCAGTACTTC.